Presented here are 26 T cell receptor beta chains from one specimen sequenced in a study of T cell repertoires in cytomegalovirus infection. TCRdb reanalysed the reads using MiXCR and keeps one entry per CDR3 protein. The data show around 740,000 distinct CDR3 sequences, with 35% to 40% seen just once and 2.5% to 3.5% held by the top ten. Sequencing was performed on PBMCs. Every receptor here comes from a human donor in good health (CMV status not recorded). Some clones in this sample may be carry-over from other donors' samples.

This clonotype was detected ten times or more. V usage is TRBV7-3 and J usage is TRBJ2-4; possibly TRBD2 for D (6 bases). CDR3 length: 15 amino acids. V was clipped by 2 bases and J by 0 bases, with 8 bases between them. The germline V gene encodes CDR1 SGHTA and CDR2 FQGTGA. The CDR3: CASSLSAGAKNIQYF. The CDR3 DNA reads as TGTGCCAGCAGCTTATCAGCGGGAGCCAAAAACATTCAGTACTTC.

This CDR3 reads CATSDRSLDKSTYNEQFF. The CDR3 region has the DNA TGTGCCACCAGTGATCGGTCTTTAGACAAATCCACATACAATGAGCAGTTCTTC. The chain links TRBV24-1 to TRBJ2-1; D not resolved. V dropped 3 bases and J dropped 4 bases, with 21 bases sitting between them. The CDR3 is made up of 18 amino acids. In germline, CDR1 is KGHDR, CDR2 SFDVKD.

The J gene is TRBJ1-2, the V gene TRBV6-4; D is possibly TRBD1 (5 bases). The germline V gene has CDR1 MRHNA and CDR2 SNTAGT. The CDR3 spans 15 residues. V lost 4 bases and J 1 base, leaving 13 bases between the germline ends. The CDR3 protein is CASSAGPNSNYGYTF. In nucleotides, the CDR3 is TGTGCCAGCAGTGCGGGGCCAAATAGTAACTATGGCTACACCTTC.

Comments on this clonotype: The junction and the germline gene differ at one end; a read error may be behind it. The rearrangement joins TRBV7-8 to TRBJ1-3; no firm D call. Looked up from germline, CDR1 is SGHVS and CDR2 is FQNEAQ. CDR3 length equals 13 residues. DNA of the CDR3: TGTGCCAGCAGCTTAGTTTTTGGAAACACCATGTATTTT. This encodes CASSLVFGNTMYF.

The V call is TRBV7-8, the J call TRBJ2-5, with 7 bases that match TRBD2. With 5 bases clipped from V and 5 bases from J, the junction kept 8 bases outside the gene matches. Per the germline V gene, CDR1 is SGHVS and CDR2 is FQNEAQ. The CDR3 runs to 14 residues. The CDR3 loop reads CASSRTRSGETQYF. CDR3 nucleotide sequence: TGTGCCAGCAGCCGGACTAGGTCGGGCGAGACCCAGTACTTC. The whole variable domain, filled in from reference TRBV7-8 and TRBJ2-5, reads GAGVSQSPRYKVAKRGQDVALRCDPISGHVSLFWYQQALGQGPEFLTYFQNEAQLDKSGLPSDRFFAERPEGSVSTLKIQRTQQEDSAVYLCASSRTRSGETQYFGPGTRLLVL.

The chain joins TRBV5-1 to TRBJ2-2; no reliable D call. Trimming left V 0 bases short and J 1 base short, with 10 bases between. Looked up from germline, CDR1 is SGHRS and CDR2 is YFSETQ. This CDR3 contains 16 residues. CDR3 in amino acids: CASSLGGRENTGELFF. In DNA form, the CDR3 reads TGCGCCAGCAGCTTGGGTGGACGTGAGAACACCGGGGAGCTGTTTTTT.

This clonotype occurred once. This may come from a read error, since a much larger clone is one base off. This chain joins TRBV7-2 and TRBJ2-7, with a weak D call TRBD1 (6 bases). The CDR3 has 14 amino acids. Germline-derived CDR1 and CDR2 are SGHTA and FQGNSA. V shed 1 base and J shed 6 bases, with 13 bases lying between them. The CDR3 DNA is TGTGCCAGCAGCTTAGAGGGGGACCTCCCCGAGCAGTACTTC. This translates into CASSLEGDLPEQYF.

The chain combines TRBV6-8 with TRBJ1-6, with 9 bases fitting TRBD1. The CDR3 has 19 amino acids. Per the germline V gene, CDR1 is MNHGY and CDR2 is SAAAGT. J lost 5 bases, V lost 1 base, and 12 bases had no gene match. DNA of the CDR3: TGTGCCAGCAGTTACTTCTTACCGGGACAGGGAAAAGATAATTCACCCCTCCACTTT. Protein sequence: CASSYFLPGQGKDNSPLHF.

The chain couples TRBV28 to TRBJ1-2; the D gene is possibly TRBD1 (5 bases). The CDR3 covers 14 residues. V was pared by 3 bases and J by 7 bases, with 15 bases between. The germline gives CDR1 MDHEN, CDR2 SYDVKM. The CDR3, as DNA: TGTGCCAGCAGTTTCCGGGCAACCCAGGGTGGCTACACCTTC. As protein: CASSFRATQGGYTF.

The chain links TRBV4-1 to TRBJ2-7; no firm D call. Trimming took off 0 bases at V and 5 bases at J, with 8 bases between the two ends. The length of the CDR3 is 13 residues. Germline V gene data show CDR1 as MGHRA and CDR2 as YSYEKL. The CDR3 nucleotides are TGCGCCAGCAGCCAAGATTTGAGACACGAGCAGTACTTC. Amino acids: CASSQDLRHEQYF.

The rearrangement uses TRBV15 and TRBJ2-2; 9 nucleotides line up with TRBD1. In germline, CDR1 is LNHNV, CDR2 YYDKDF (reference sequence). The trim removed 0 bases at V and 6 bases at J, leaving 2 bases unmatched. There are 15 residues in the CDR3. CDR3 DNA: TGTGCCACCAGCAGAGATCGGACAGGGGCCGGGGAGCTGTTTTTT. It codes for CATSRDRTGAGELFF.

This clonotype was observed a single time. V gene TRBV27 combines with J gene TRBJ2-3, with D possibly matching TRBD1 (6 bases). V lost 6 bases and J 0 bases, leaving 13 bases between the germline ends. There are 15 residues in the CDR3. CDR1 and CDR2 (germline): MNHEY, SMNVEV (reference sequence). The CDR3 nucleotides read TGTGCCAGCAGGTACCAGGGGTTTAGCACAGATACGCAGTATTTT. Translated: CASRYQGFSTDTQYF.

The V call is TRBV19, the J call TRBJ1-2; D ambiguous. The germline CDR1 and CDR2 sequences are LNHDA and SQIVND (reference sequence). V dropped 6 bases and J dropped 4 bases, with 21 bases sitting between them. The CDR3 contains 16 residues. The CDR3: CASSNAPSPPIYGYTF. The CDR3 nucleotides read TGTGCCAGTAGCAACGCCCCTTCGCCTCCCATCTATGGCTACACCTTC.

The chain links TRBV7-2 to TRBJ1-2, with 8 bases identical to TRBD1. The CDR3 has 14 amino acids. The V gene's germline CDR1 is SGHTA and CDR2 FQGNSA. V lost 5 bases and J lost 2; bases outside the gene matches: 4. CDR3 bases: TGTGCCAGCAGCCCACAGGGGGGGAACTATGGCTACACCTTC. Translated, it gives CASSPQGGNYGYTF.

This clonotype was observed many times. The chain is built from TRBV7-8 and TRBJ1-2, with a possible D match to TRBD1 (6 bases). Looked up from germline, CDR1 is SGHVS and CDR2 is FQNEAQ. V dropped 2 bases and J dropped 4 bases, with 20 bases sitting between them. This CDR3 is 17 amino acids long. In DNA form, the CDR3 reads TGTGCCAGCAGCTTAATCGGACAGACGTTATTTTTCTATGGCTACACCTTC. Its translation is CASSLIGQTLFFYGYTF.

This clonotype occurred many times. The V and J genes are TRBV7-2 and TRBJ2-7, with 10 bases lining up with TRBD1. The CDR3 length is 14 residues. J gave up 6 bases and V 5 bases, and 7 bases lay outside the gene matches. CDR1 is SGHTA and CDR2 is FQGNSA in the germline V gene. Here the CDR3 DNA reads TGTGCCAGCAGCGCGACAGGGGGCCTAGGCGAGCAGTACTTC. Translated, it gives CASSATGGLGEQYF.

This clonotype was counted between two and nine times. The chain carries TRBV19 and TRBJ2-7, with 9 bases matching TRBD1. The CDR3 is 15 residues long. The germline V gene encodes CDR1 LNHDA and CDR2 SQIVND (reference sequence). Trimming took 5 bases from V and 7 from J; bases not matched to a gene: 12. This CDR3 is CASSGPGQGSGEQYF. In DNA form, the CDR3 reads TGTGCCAGTAGTGGTCCGGGACAGGGATCGGGGGAGCAGTACTTC.

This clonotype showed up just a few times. CDR3 sequence: CASSRGADHYEQYF. CDR3 coding DNA: TGTGCCAGCAGCCGGGGGGCAGATCACTACGAGCAGTACTTC. The chain combines TRBV6-5 with TRBJ2-7; D is perhaps TRBD2 (7 bases). This CDR3 contains 14 residues. Trimming cost V 6 bases and J 3 bases, with 15 bases left between them. Germline assignment: CDR1 MNHEY and CDR2 SVGAGI.

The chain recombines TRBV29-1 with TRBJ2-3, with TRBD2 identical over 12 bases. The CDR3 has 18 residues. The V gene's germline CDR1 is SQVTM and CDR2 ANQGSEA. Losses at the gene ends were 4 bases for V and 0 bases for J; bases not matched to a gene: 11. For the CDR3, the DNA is TGCAGCGTTGGTCCTAGCGGGGGGGAAAACCCTAGCACAGATACGCAGTATTTT. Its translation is CSVGPSGGENPSTDTQYF.

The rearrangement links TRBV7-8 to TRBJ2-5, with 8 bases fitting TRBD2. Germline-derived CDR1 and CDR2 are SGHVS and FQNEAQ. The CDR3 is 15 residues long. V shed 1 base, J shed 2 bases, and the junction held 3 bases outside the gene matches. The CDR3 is CASSLGGRLQETQYF. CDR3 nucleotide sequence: TGTGCCAGCAGCTTAGGCGGGAGGTTACAAGAGACCCAGTACTTC.

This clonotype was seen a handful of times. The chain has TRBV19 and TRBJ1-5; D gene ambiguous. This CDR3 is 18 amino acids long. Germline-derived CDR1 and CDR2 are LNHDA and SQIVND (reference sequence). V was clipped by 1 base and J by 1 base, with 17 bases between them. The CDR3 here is CASSIGNKGFLSNQPQHF. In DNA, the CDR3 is TGTGCCAGTAGTATAGGGAATAAGGGCTTCCTGAGCAATCAGCCCCAGCATTTT.

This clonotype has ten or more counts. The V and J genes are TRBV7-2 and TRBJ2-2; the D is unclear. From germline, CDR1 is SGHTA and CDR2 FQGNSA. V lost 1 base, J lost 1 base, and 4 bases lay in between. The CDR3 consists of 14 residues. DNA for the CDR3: TGTGCCAGCAGCTTAGTCCTGAACACCGGGGAGCTGTTTTTT. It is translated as CASSLVLNTGELFF.

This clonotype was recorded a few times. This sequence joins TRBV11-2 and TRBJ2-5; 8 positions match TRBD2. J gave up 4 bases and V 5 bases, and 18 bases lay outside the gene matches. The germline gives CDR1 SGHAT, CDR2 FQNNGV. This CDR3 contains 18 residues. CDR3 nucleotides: TGTGCCAGCAGCCGCATAGCCGGGACTAGGAAGAGCAGAGAGACCCAGTACTTC. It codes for CASSRIAGTRKSRETQYF.

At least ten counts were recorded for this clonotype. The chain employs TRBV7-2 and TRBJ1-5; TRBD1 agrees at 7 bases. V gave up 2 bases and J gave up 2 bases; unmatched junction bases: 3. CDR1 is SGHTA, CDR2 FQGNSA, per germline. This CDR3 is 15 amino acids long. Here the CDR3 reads CASSLNRGGNQPQHF. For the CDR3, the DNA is TGTGCCAGCAGCTTAAACAGGGGCGGCAATCAGCCCCAGCATTTT. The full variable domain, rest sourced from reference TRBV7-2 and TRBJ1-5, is GAGVSQSPSNKVTEKGKDVELRCDPISGHTALYWYRQSLGQGLEFLIYFQGNSAPDKSGLPSDRFSAERTGGSVSTLTIQRTQQEDSAVYLCASSLNRGGNQPQHFGDGTRLSIL.

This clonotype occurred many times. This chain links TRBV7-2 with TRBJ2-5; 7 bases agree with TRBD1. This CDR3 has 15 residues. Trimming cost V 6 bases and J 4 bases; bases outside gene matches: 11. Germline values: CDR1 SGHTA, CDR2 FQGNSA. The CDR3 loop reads CASSPDRPGTETQYF. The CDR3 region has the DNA TGTGCCAGCAGTCCGGACAGGCCTGGGACAGAGACCCAGTACTTC.

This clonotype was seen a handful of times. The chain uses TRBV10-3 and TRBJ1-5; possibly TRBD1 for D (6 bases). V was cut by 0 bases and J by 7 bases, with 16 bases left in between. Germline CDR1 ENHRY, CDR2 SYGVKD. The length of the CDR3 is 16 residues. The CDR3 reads CAISESSRGPQQPQHF. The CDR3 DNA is TGTGCCATCAGTGAGTCGTCTCGGGGGCCTCAGCAGCCCCAGCATTTT.